This TCR beta chain appears in the sequencing data of a study of identical twins. The CDR3 covers 15 residues. CDR1 and CDR2 (germline): MGHRA, YSYEKL. Trimming left V 1 base short and J 3 bases short, with 12 bases between. MiXCR, applied by TCRdb to the 5' RACE reads, yields one record per CDR3 protein. The table shows roughly 1,500,000 distinct CDR3 sequences, with roughly a third occurring only once. The material sequenced was cord blood. The chain links TRBV4-1 to TRBJ1-1; TRBD1 is a possible D gene (6 bases). This clonotype was sampled from a newborn girl in good health. The CDR3 loop reads CASSQVPRGHTEAFF. The CDR3 coding sequence is TGCGCCAGCAGCCAAGTCCCCAGGGGCCACACTGAAGCTTTCTTT.